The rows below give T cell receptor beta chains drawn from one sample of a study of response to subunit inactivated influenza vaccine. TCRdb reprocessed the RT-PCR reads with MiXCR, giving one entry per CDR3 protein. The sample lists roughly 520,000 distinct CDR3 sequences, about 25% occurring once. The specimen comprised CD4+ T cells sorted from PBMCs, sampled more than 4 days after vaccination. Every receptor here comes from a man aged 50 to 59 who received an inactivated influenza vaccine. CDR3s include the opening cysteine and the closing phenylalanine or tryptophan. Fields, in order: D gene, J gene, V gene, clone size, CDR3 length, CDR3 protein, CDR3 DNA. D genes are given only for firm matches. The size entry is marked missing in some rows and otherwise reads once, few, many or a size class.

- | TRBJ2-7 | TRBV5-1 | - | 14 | CASSRGTDTYEQYF | TGCGCCAGCAGCCGGGGGACAGATACCTACGAGCAGTACTTC
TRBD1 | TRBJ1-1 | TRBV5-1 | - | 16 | CASSYQQGAVNTEAFF | TGCGCCAGCAGCTACCAACAGGGGGCCGTTAACACTGAAGCTTTCTTT
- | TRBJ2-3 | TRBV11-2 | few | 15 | CASSFRLDVVDTQYF | TGTGCCAGCAGCTTTAGACTAGACGTCGTAGATACGCAGTATTTT
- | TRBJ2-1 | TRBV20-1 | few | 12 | CSALKGYNEQFF | TGCAGTGCTCTGAAGGGCTACAATGAGCAGTTCTTC
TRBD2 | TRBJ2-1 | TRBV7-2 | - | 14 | CASSLLAAIPEQFF | TGTGCCAGCAGCTTGCTAGCGGCCATTCCGGAGCAGTTCTTC
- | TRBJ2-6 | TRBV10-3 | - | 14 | CAISVRSGANVLTF | TGTGCCATCAGTGTCCGCTCTGGGGCCAACGTCCTGACTTTC
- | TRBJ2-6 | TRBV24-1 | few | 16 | CATSTAGKSGANVLTF | TGTGCCACCAGTACTGCAGGGAAGTCTGGGGCCAACGTCCTGACTTTC
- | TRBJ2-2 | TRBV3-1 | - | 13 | CASRTPNTGELFF | TGTGCCAGCCGGACACCTAACACCGGGGAGCTGTTTTTT
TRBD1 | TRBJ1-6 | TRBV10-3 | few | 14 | CAISGTGNNSPLHF | TGTGCCATCAGTGGGACAGGAAATAATTCACCCCTCCACTTT
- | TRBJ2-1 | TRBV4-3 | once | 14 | CASSHTSFWHEQFF | TGCGCCAGCAGCCACACTAGTTTTTGGCATGAGCAGTTCTTC
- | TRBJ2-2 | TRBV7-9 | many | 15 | CASSSRDRNTGELFF | TGTGCCAGCAGCTCAAGAGACAGAAACACCGGGGAGCTGTTTTTT
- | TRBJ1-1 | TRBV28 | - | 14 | CASSLLGPNTEAFF | TGTGCCAGCAGTTTACTGGGACCCAACACTGAAGCTTTCTTT
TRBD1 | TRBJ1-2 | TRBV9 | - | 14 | CASSANRGLAGYTF | TGTGCCAGCAGCGCAAACAGGGGGCTCGCTGGCTACACCTTC
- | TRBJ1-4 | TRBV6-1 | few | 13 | CASSRAGREKLFF | TGTGCCAGCAGCCGGGCAGGAAGGGAAAAACTGTTTTTT
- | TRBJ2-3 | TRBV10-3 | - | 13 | CAISWGATDTQYF | TGTGCCATCAGTTGGGGGGCAACAGATACGCAGTATTTT
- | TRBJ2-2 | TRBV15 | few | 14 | CATSLRMGTGELFF | TGTGCCACCAGTCTCAGGATGGGTACCGGGGAGCTGTTTTTT
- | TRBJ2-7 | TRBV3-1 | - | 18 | CAISLARFRTGGDYEQYF | TGTGCCATCAGTTTAGCGAGGTTTCGGACAGGAGGGGACTACGAGCAGTACTTC
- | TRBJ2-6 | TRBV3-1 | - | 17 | CASSQDPAGPGANVLTF | TGTGCCAGCAGCCAAGATCCTGCAGGGCCTGGGGCCAACGTCCTGACTTTC